The rows below give T cell receptor beta chains drawn from one sample of a study of blood T cell repertoires in COVID-19. Profiling relied on immunoSEQ multiplex PCR, and the TCRdb table lists in-frame clones only, not all of them. In the table there are over 60,000 clones, about three quarters of which are singletons. Sequenced: peripheral blood. These receptors came from a human donor in a cohort sampled during active COVID-19. Each CDR3 is given with its conserved first and last residue. Fields, in order: CDR3 protein, CDR3 DNA, J gene, clone size, CDR3 length, V gene, D gene. A D gene is named only where the DNA matches it firmly. Some rows mark clone size as missing; the rest say once, few, many or name a class of expanded clone.

CATSDIGGEQFF | TGTGCCACCAGTGATATCGGCGGTGAGCAGTTCTTC | TRBJ2-1 | - | 12 | TRBV24-1 | -
CASSPLADSSYEQYF | TGTGCCAGCAGCCCACTAGCGGACAGCTCCTACGAGCAGTACTTC | TRBJ2-7 | - | 15 | TRBV7-8 | TRBD2
CASGGCPYNEQFF | TGTGCCAGCGGGGGGTGCCCCTACAATGAGCAGTTCTTC | TRBJ2-1 | - | 13 | TRBV21-1 | -
CASRSIDRDSYEQYF | TGTGCCAGCAGATCAATTGACCGGGACAGCTACGAGCAGTACTTC | TRBJ2-7 | - | 15 | TRBV6-5 | TRBD1
CASSILAANTGELFF | TGTGCCAGTAGTATACTAGCGGCTAACACCGGGGAGCTGTTTTTT | TRBJ2-2 | once | 15 | TRBV19 | TRBD2
CASSFRGDGYEQYF | TGTGCCAGCAGCTTCAGGGGAGACGGGTACGAGCAGTACTTC | TRBJ2-7 | - | 14 | TRBV11-1 | -
CASSFRGQGSEAFF | TGTGCCAGCAGTTTTAGGGGACAAGGATCTGAAGCTTTCTTT | TRBJ1-1 | once | 14 | TRBV6-5 | -
CASSETSGSRTDTQYF | TGCGCCAGCAGCGAGACTAGCGGGAGCAGGACAGATACGCAGTATTTT | TRBJ2-3 | few | 16 | TRBV5-1 | TRBD2
CASSYSRKALEKLFF | TGTGCCAGCAGTTACTCGAGGAAGGCCCTCGAAAAACTGTTTTTT | TRBJ1-4 | - | 15 | TRBV6-5 | -
CASSSRGGSIYNEQFF | TGTGCCAGCAGTTCTAGGGGCGGGAGCATCTACAATGAGCAGTTCTTC | TRBJ2-1 | - | 16 | TRBV28 | TRBD2
CASTNPRGREGDTQYF | TGTGCCAGCACTAATCCCAGGGGCAGAGAAGGAGATACGCAGTATTTT | TRBJ2-3 | - | 16 | TRBV28 | -
CASRTSGRTDTQYF | TGCGCCAGCAGGACTAGCGGACGCACAGATACGCAGTATTTT | TRBJ2-3 | - | 14 | TRBV10-2 | TRBD2
CASSPPGTSSYNEQFF | TGTGCCAGCTCACCCCCAGGGACATCCTCCTACAATGAGCAGTTCTTC | TRBJ2-1 | - | 16 | TRBV18 | -
CASSPSPGQGAGYEQYF | TGTGCCAGCAGTCCTTCACCCGGGCAGGGGGCAGGATACGAGCAGTACTTC | TRBJ2-7 | - | 17 | TRBV27 | TRBD1
CASSPSKAGEIYNEQFF | TGTGCCAGTAGTCCCTCTAAGGCAGGGGAGATCTACAATGAGCAGTTCTTC | TRBJ2-1 | - | 17 | TRBV19 | -
CAWSTMFRQGGYTF | TGTGCCTGGAGTACGATGTTTCGACAGGGAGGCTACACCTTC | TRBJ1-2 | - | 14 | TRBV30 | TRBD1
CASSPSGGAGNEQFF | TGTGCCAGCAGCCCATCAGGGGGCGCGGGGAATGAGCAGTTCTTC | TRBJ2-1 | - | 15 | TRBV13 | TRBD1
CASTKTSANNEQFF | TGTGCCAGCACCAAGACTAGCGCAAACAATGAGCAGTTCTTC | TRBJ2-1 | - | 14 | TRBV9 | TRBD2
CASSLRLAGVETQYF | TGTGCCAGCAGCTTACGATTAGCGGGAGTAGAGACCCAGTACTTC | TRBJ2-5 | - | 15 | TRBV7-8 | TRBD2
CASSQDVQYNEQFF | TGTGCCAGCAGCCAAGACGTCCAGTACAATGAGCAGTTCTTC | TRBJ2-1 | - | 14 | TRBV4-2 | -
CSTTSGTSTDTQYF | TGCAGCACGACGAGCGGAACTAGCACAGATACGCAGTATTTT | TRBJ2-3 | - | 14 | TRBV29-1 | -
CASSSSSGNTIYF | TGTGCCAGCTCATCCAGCTCTGGAAACACCATATATTTT | TRBJ1-3 | - | 13 | TRBV18 | -
CATLLSSYNSPLHF | TGTGCCACCCTTCTGAGCTCCTATAATTCACCCCTCCACTTT | TRBJ1-6 | - | 14 | TRBV28 | -
CASRVGQGGEQYF | TGTGCCAGCAGGGTGGGACAGGGCGGCGAGCAGTACTTC | TRBJ2-7 | - | 13 | TRBV6-5 | TRBD1
CASSFRMSGTVGNTIYF | TGTGCCAGCAGCTTCCGCATGTCCGGGACAGTTGGAAACACCATATATTTT | TRBJ1-3 | medium-sized | 17 | TRBV7-2 | TRBD1
CASSDIYGSSTEAFF | TGCGCCAGCAGTGATATATATGGGAGTAGCACTGAAGCTTTCTTT | TRBJ1-1 | - | 15 | TRBV10-2 | -
CAWAEEGRYSDTEAFF | TGTGCCTGGGCGGAGGAGGGGCGTTATTCGGACACTGAAGCTTTCTTT | TRBJ1-1 | - | 16 | TRBV30 | -
CASSVLAPNQPQHF | TGTGCCAGCAGTGTTTTGGCTCCCAATCAGCCCCAGCATTTT | TRBJ1-5 | few | 14 | TRBV2 | -
CASSPSTRTYEQYF | TGTGCCAGCAGCCCTTCGACAAGGACTTACGAGCAGTACTTC | TRBJ2-7 | - | 14 | TRBV3-1/TRBV3-2 | -
CASSLLRREAFF | TGTGCCAGCAGTTTACTCCGGAGGGAAGCTTTCTTT | TRBJ1-1 | once | 12 | TRBV28 | -
CASSLGAGGHYNEQFF | TGTGCCAGCAGCTTGGGGGCAGGGGGGCACTACAATGAGCAGTTCTTC | TRBJ2-1 | - | 16 | TRBV5-6 | -
CASSSAGVYEQYF | TGCGCCAGCAGCTCCGCGGGGGTATACGAGCAGTACTTC | TRBJ2-7 | - | 13 | TRBV4-1 | TRBD2
CASSLGGMSAFF | TGTGCCAGCAGTTTAGGCGGAATGTCAGCTTTCTTT | TRBJ1-1 | few | 12 | TRBV28 | -
CATQIAGEKLFF | TGTGCCACCCAAATAGCGGGGGAAAAACTGTTTTTT | TRBJ1-4 | - | 12 | TRBV7-9 | -
CASSPGTMEAFF | TGTGCCAGCAGCCCCGGGACAATGGAGGCTTTCTTT | TRBJ1-1 | - | 12 | TRBV9 | -
CASSPSGQPSYEQYF | TGTGCCAGCAGCCCCAGTGGACAGCCCAGCTACGAGCAGTACTTC | TRBJ2-7 | many | 15 | TRBV6-5 | -
CASSSTGNADTEAFF | TGTGCCAGCAGCTCCACAGGGAACGCGGACACTGAAGCTTTCTTT | TRBJ1-1 | hyperexpanded | 15 | TRBV13 | -
CASSRLAGEETQYF | TGCGCCAGCAGCCGACTAGCGGGAGAAGAGACCCAGTACTTC | TRBJ2-5 | once | 14 | TRBV5-1 | TRBD2
CASSQDRDYQYF | TGTGCCAGCAGCCAAGATCGGGACTATCAGTACTTC | TRBJ2-4 | - | 12 | TRBV3-1/TRBV3-2 | TRBD2
CASSGTAFNEQFF | TGTGCCAGCAGCGGGACAGCCTTCAATGAGCAGTTCTTC | TRBJ2-1 | - | 13 | TRBV28 | TRBD1
CASSLGGDTQYF | TGTGCCAGCAGTCTCGGGGGGGATACGCAGTATTTT | TRBJ2-3 | - | 12 | TRBV6-5 | TRBD2
CASKALHGRTEAFF | TGTGCCAGCAAAGCACTTCATGGGAGGACTGAAGCTTTCTTT | TRBJ1-1 | - | 14 | TRBV25-1 | -
CASRTTGGNTGELFF | TGTGCCAGCAGGACGACAGGGGGTAACACCGGGGAGCTGTTTTTT | TRBJ2-2 | - | 15 | TRBV28 | TRBD1
CASSPSANYGYTF | TGTGCCAGCAGCCCGAGCGCTAACTATGGCTACACCTTC | TRBJ1-2 | few | 13 | TRBV6-5 | -
CASSQNGGRMAGELFF | TGTGCCAGCAGCCAGAACGGCGGGAGGATGGCCGGGGAGCTGTTTTTT | TRBJ2-2 | - | 16 | TRBV7-9 | TRBD2
CASSSRLADTREGYF | TGTGCCAGCAGCTCCCGACTAGCGGACACAAGAGAGGGGTACTTC | TRBJ2-5 | - | 15 | TRBV7-2 | TRBD2
CASSSTSGVQETQYF | TGTGCTAGCAGCTCCACAAGCGGGGTCCAAGAGACCCAGTACTTC | TRBJ2-5 | - | 15 | TRBV7-7 | TRBD2
CASSLSLDTQYF | TGTGCCAGCAGCTTATCCCTAGATACGCAGTATTTT | TRBJ2-3 | once | 12 | TRBV7-9 | -
CASSSSSGFWTDTQYF | TGTGCCAGCAGCTCTAGTTCAGGGTTCTGGACAGATACGCAGTATTTT | TRBJ2-3 | few | 16 | TRBV7-9 | -
CASTRHDETGELFF | TGTGCCAGCACCCGACACGACGAGACGGGGGAGCTGTTTTTT | TRBJ2-2 | - | 14 | TRBV6-5 | -